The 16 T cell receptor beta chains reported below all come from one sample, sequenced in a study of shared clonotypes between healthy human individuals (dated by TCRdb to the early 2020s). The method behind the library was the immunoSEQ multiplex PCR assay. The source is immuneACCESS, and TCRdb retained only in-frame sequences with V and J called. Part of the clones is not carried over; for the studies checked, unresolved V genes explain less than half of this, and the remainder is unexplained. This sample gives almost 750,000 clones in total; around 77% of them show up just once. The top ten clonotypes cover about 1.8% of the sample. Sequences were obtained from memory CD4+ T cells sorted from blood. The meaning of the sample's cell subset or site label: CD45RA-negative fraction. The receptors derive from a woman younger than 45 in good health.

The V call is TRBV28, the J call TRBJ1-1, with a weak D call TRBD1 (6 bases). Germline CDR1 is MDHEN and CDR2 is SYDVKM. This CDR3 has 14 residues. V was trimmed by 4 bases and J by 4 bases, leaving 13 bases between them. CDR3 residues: CASSSRGGVTEAFF. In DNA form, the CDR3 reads TGTGCCAGCAGTTCCCGAGGGGGGGTCACTGAAGCTTTCTTT.

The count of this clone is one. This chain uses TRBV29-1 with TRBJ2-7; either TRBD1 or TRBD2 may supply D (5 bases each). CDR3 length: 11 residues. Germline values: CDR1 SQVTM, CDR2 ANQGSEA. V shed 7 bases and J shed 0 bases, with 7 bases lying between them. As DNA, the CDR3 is TGCAGCGCAGGGAGCTCCTACGAGCAGTACTTC. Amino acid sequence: CSAGSSYEQYF.

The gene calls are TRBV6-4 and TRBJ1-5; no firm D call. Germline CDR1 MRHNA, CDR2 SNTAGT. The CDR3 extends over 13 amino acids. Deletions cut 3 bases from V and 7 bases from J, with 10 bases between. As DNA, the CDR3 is TGTGCCAGCAGTGAACAGACGGGGCAGCCCCAGCATTTT. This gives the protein CASSEQTGQPQHF.

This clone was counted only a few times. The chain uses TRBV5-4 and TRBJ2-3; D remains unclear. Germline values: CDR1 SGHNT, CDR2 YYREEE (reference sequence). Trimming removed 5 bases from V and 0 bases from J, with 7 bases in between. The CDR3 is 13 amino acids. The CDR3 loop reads CASRIGSTDTQYF. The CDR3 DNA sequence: TGTGCCAGCAGGATTGGGAGCACAGATACGCAGTATTTT.

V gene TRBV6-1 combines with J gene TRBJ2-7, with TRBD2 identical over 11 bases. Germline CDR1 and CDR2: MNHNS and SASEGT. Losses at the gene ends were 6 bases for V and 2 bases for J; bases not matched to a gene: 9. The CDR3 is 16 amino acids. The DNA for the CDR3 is TGTGCCAGCAGCGAATCCCTAGCGGGAGGTACCTACGAGCAGTACTTC. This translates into CASSESLAGGTYEQYF.

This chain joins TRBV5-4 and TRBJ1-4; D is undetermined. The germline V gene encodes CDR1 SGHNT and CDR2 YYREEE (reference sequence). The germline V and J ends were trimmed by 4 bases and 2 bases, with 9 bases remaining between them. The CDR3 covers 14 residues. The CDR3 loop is CASSKTGTNEKLFF. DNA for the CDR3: TGTGCCAGCAGCAAAACCGGCACTAATGAAAAACTGTTTTTT.

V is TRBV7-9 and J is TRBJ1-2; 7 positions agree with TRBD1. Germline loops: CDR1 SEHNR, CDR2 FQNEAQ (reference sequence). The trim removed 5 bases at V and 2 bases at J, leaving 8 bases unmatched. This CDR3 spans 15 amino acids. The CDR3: CASSPRTGANYGYTF. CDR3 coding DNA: TGTGCCAGCAGCCCGAGGACAGGAGCCAACTATGGCTACACCTTC.

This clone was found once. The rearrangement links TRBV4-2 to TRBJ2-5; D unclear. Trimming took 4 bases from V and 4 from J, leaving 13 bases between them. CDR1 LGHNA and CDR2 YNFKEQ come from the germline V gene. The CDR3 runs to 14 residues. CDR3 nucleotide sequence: TGTGCCAGCAGCCCGACCCTTGTGGCAGAGACCCAGTACTTC. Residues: CASSPTLVAETQYF.

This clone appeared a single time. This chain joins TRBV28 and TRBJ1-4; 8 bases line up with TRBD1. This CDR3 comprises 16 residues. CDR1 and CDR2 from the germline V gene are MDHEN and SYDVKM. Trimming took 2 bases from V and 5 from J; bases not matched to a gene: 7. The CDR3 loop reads CASSLALGQGNEKLFF. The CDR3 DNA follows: TGTGCCAGCAGTTTAGCTTTAGGACAGGGAAATGAAAAACTGTTTTTT.

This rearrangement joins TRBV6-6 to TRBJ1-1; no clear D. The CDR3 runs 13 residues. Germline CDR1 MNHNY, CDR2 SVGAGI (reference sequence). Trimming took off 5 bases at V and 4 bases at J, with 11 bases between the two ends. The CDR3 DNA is TGTGCCAGCAGTGACACGAGCGTCACTGAAGCTTTCTTT. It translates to CASSDTSVTEAFF.

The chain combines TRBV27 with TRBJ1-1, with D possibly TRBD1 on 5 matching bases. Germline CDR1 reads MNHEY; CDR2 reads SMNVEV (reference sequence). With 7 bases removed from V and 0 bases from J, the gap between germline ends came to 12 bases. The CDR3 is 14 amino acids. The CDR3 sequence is CASKPGTMNTEAFF. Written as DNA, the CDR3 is TGTGCCAGCAAGCCAGGGACGATGAACACTGAAGCTTTCTTT.

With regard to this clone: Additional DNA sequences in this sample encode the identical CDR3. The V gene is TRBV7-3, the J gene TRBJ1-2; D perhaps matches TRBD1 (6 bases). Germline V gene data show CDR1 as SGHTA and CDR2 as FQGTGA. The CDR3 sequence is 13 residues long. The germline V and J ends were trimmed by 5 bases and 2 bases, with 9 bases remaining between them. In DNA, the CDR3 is TGTGCCAGCAGCCTGGACAGCAACTATGGCTACACCTTC. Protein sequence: CASSLDSNYGYTF.

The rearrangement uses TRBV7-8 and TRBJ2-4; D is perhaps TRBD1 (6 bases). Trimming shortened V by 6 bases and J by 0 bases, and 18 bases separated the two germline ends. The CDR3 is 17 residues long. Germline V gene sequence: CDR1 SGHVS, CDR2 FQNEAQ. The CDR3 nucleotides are TGTGCCAGCAGTCTACCAAACAGGGAAGGAGCCAAAAACATTCAGTACTTC. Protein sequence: CASSLPNREGAKNIQYF.

The CDR3 DNA sequence: TGTGCCAGTAGCGATACGGGGGGAGTAGGGCCCCAGCATTTT. Its translation is CASSDTGGVGPQHF. The gene calls are TRBV19 and TRBJ1-5; maybe TRBD1 (5 bases). V lost 6 bases and J 9 bases, leaving 18 bases between the germline ends. The CDR3 consists of 14 residues. Germline CDR1 LNHDA, CDR2 SQIVND (reference sequence). The variable domain in full, with the rest retrieved from reference TRBV19 and TRBJ1-5, is DGGITQSPKYLFRKEGQNVTLSCEQNLNHDAMYWYRQDPGQGLRLIYYSQIVNDFQKGDIAEGYSVSREKKESFPLTVTSAQKNPTAFYLCASSDTGGVGPQHFGDGTRLSIL.

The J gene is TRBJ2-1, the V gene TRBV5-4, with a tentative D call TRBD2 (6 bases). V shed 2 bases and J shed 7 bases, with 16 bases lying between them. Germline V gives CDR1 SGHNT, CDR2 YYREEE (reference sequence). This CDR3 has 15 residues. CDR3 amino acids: CASSFGGRGRNEQFF. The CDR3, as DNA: TGTGCCAGCAGCTTCGGAGGGAGAGGGAGGAATGAGCAGTTCTTC. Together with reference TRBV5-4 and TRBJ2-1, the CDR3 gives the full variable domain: ETGVTQSPTHLIKTRGQQVTLRCSSQSGHNTVSWYQQALGQGPQFIFQYYREEENGRGNFPPRFSGLQFPNYSSELNVNALELDDSALYLCASSFGGRGRNEQFFGPGTRLTVL.

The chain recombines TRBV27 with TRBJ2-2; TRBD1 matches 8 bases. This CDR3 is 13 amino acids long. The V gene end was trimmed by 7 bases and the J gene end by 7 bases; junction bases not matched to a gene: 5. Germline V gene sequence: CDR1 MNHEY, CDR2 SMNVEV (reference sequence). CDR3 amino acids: CASIPGTGGELFF. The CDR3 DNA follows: TGTGCCAGCATCCCCGGGACAGGCGGGGAGCTGTTTTTT.